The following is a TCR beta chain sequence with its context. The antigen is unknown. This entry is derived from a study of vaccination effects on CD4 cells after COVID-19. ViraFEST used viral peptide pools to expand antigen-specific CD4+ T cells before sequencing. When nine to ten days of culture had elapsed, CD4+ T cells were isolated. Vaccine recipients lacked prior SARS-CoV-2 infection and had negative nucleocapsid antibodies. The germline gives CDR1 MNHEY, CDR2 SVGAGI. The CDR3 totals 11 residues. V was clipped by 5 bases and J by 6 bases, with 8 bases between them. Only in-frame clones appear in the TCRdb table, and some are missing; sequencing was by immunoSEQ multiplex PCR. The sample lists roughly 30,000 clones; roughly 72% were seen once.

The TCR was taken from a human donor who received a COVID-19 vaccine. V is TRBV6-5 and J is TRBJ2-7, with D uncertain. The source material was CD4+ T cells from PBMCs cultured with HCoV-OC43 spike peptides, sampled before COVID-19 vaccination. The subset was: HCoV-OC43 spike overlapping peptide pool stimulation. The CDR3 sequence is CASSNGFEQYF. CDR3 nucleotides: TGTGCCAGCAGTAACGGTTTCGAGCAGTACTTC.